These 18 T cell receptor beta chains were all obtained from the same sample, sequenced in a study of T cell responses to AZD1222 COVID-19 vaccine. The method was immunoSEQ multiplex PCR; TCRdb's version includes in-frame clones alone and lacks a portion of them. The sample has 130,000 or so clones; about 92% are singletons. This specimen was peripheral blood, taken on day 0 of AZD1222 vaccination. All receptors derive from an adult in good health.

Here the CDR3 reads CASSGNRDEQYF. The DNA of the CDR3 is TGTGCCAGCAGCGGGAACAGGGACGAGCAGTACTTC. The chain carries TRBV25-1 and TRBJ2-7; perhaps TRBD1 as D (6 bases). Germline V lookup: CDR1 MGHDK, CDR2 SYGVNS. CDR3 size: 12 residues. V was shortened by 6 bases and J by 5 bases, with 11 bases between the two germline ends.

The chain is built from TRBV5-1 and TRBJ1-6, with D possibly TRBD1 on 5 matching bases. This CDR3 has 14 amino acids. V dropped 1 base and J dropped 5 bases, with 7 bases sitting between them. CDR1 and CDR2 from the germline V gene are SGHRS and YFSETQ. The CDR3: CASSLQTDNSPLHF. The CDR3 DNA reads as TGCGCCAGCAGCTTGCAGACAGATAATTCACCCCTCCACTTT.

This sequence joins TRBV9 and TRBJ2-3; no firm D call. The CDR3 totals 14 residues. Germline V gives CDR1 SGDLS, CDR2 YYNGEE. Trimming took off 1 base at V and 6 bases at J, with 12 bases between the two ends. The CDR3 nucleotides read TGTGCCAGCAGCGTACCTCCCACATGGGATACGCAGTATTTT. Residues: CASSVPPTWDTQYF. Filled out from reference TRBV9 and TRBJ2-3, the complete variable domain reads DSGVTQTPKHLITATGQRVTLRCSPRSGDLSVYWYQQSLDQGLQFLIQYYNGEERAKGNILERFSAQQFPDLHSELNLSSLELGDSALYFCASSVPPTWDTQYFGPGTRLTVL.

The chain carries TRBV25-1 and TRBJ2-1, with D perhaps TRBD2 (5 bases). Germline V CDR1 and CDR2: MGHDK, SYGVNS. Between the trimmed V and J ends, which lost 1 base and 5 bases, there was a span of 15 bases. The CDR3 loop spans 16 amino acids. CDR3 sequence: CASSELVSEDHNEQFF. CDR3 sequence (DNA): TGTGCCAGCAGTGAATTGGTTAGCGAGGACCACAATGAGCAGTTCTTC.

The chain links TRBV2 to TRBJ1-1, with D possibly TRBD1 on 5 matching bases. Looked up from germline, CDR1 is SNHLY and CDR2 is FYNNEI. The CDR3 totals 15 residues. Trimming stripped 2 bases from V and 0 bases from J, with 10 bases between. This CDR3 is CASSESGTVNTEAFF. The CDR3 bases are TGTGCCAGCAGTGAAAGTGGGACGGTGAACACTGAAGCTTTCTTT.

This chain joins TRBV15 and TRBJ1-5; D gene ambiguous. This CDR3 spans 14 amino acids. V lost 0 bases and J lost 1, with 4 bases in between. Germline CDR1 reads LNHNV; CDR2 reads YYDKDF (reference sequence). Written as DNA, the CDR3 is TGTGCCACCAGCAGAGATCTGAGCAATCAGCCCCAGCATTTT. Translation: CATSRDLSNQPQHF. Looking up the rest from reference TRBV15 and TRBJ1-5 gives the full variable domain: DAMVIQNPRYQVTQFGKPVTLSCSQTLNHNVMYWYQQKSSQAPKLLFHYYDKDFNNEADTPDNFQSRRPNTSFCFLDIRSPGLGDTAMYLCATSRDLSNQPQHFGDGTRLSIL.

The chain recombines TRBV10-3 with TRBJ2-5; D remains unclear. The CDR3 loop spans 14 amino acids. Germline V gene sequence: CDR1 ENHRY, CDR2 SYGVKD. The V end was cut by 2 bases, the J end by 5 bases, with 12 bases between. In nucleotides, the CDR3 is TGTGCCATCAGTGAGGCCGGACCGTGGGAGACCCAGTACTTC. Its translation: CAISEAGPWETQYF.

This clone was picked up one time. This rearrangement joins TRBV19 to TRBJ2-7; D not resolved. V was trimmed by 4 bases and J by 2 bases, leaving 9 bases between them. The CDR3 spans 13 residues. The V gene's germline CDR1 is LNHDA and CDR2 SQIVND (reference sequence). CDR3 bases: TGTGCCAGTAGTACCTCTATCCCCTACGAGCAGTACTTC. The encoded protein is CASSTSIPYEQYF.

The sample holds one count of this clone. This sequence joins TRBV4-1 and TRBJ2-7; no clear D. Germline-derived CDR1 and CDR2 are MGHRA and YSYEKL. Trimming left V 1 base short and J 3 bases short, with 16 bases between. This CDR3 is built from 16 residues. The DNA of the CDR3 is TGCGCCAGCAGCCAAGGCGTGGATGGGGATATCTACGAGCAGTACTTC. Translated, it gives CASSQGVDGDIYEQYF.

The chain uses TRBV3-1 (or the pseudogene TRBV3-2) and TRBJ1-1; 7 bases are a match to TRBD1. The CDR3 spans 17 residues. With V trimmed by 0 bases and J by 2 bases, 9 bases remained unmatched. Germline V CDR1 and CDR2: LGHDT, YNNKEL (reference sequence). The CDR3 spells CASSQDFGQGENTEAFF. The CDR3 DNA reads as TGTGCCAGCAGCCAAGACTTTGGGCAGGGGGAAAACACTGAAGCTTTCTTT.

The chain employs TRBV6-4 and TRBJ2-1, with 16 nucleotides matching TRBD2. Losses at the gene ends were 6 bases for V and 8 bases for J; bases not matched to a gene: 4. In germline, CDR1 is MRHNA, CDR2 SNTAGT. The CDR3 covers 15 residues. The CDR3 loop reads CASSPGLAGGYEQFF. CDR3 coding DNA: TGTGCCAGCAGCCCGGGACTAGCGGGGGGGTATGAGCAGTTCTTC.

The DNA of the CDR3 is TGTGCCAGTAGTATAGCTATGACTGGCACTGAAGCTTTCTTT. As protein: CASSIAMTGTEAFF. The rearrangement links TRBV19 to TRBJ1-1; D is uncertain. The CDR3 spans 14 residues. Germline values: CDR1 LNHDA, CDR2 SQIVND (reference sequence). Trimming took 1 base from V and 4 from J, leaving 10 bases between them. Together with reference TRBV19 and TRBJ1-1, the CDR3 gives the full variable domain: DGGITQSPKYLFRKEGQNVTLSCEQNLNHDAMYWYRQDPGQGLRLIYYSQIVNDFQKGDIAEGYSVSREKKESFPLTVTSAQKNPTAFYLCASSIAMTGTEAFFGQGTRLTVV.

The chain recombines TRBV7-8 with TRBJ1-2; D is unclear. The CDR3 contains 14 residues. The V end lost 3 bases, the J end lost 4 bases, and 12 bases lay between the germline ends. Germline V gene data show CDR1 as SGHVS and CDR2 as FQNEAQ. CDR3 sequence (DNA): TGTGCCAGCAGCTTGGATTTATCCGGCTATGGCTACACCTTC. Residues: CASSLDLSGYGYTF.

The rearrangement links TRBV5-1 to TRBJ2-2; D may be TRBD1 (6 bases). With 1 base removed from V and 3 bases from J, the gap between germline ends came to 7 bases. The length of the CDR3 is 14 residues. CDR1 and CDR2 (germline): SGHRS, YFSETQ. For the CDR3, the DNA is TGCGCCAGCAGCTTGTCAGGGGACACCGGGGAGCTGTTTTTT. It codes for CASSLSGDTGELFF.

The rearrangement links TRBV29-1 to TRBJ1-2, with 9 bases matching TRBD1. Trimming at V came to 6 bases and at J to 0 bases, leaving 14 bases not matched to a gene. The CDR3 covers 17 residues. The germline V gene has CDR1 SQVTM and CDR2 ANQGSEA. In DNA form, the CDR3 reads TGCAGCGTGTTAGGGAGGACAGGGGCCTCGGCTAACTATGGCTACACCTTC. Translating gives CSVLGRTGASANYGYTF.

V and J are TRBV10-3 and TRBJ1-5; a possible D gene is TRBD1 (5 bases). Trimming removed 2 bases at V and 7 bases at J, with 9 bases between. CDR1 and CDR2 from the germline V gene are ENHRY and SYGVKD. The CDR3 loop spans 13 amino acids. CDR3 bases: TGTGCCATCAGTGAGCAGGGACGCCAGCCCCAGCATTTT. Translated: CAISEQGRQPQHF.

The chain couples TRBV16 to TRBJ1-1; unclear D gene. V lost 4 bases and J 1 base, leaving 7 bases between the germline ends. From germline, CDR1 is KGHSY and CDR2 FQNENV. This CDR3 has 13 amino acids. The CDR3 DNA is TGTGCCAGCAGCCGCCAGCAGAACACTGAAGCTTTCTTT. Its protein is CASSRQQNTEAFF.

The chain combines TRBV3-1 (or the pseudogene TRBV3-2) with TRBJ2-3; 9 nucleotides align to TRBD2. The CDR3 is 15 residues long. CDR1 is LGHDT and CDR2 is YNNKEL in the germline V gene (reference sequence). J gave up 6 bases and V 1 base, and 5 bases lay outside the gene matches. CDR3 sequence reads: CASSQASGGWDTQYF. CDR3 DNA: TGTGCCAGCAGCCAAGCGAGCGGGGGGTGGGATACGCAGTATTTT.